Below, one T cell receptor beta chain is given with its context. This entry comes from a study of beta chain features in type 1 diabetes. The whole isolated RNA underwent reverse transcription, so sequencing captured expressed TCRB transcripts. The repertoire was sequenced with immunoSEQ multiplex PCR; TCRdb's copy has only in-frame clones and lacks some. The sample lists 350,000 to 400,000 clones, about 15% occurring once. V trimming: 2 bases; J trimming: 3 bases; junction bases outside the gene matches: 3. The CDR3 runs 15 residues. Germline V gives CDR1 SGDLS, CDR2 YYNGEE. The clonotype comes from a woman under 30 in good health. The chain joins TRBV9 to TRBJ2-1; 9 bases map to TRBD1. Material for sequencing was naive CD4+ T cells from blood. For the CDR3, the DNA is TGTGCCAGCAGCGTCGACAGGGGGATCTACAATGAGCAGTTCTTC. This codes for CASSVDRGIYNEQFF. The entire variable domain, with the rest obtained from reference TRBV9 and TRBJ2-1, is as follows: DSGVTQTPKHLITATGQRVTLRCSPRSGDLSVYWYQQSLDQGLQFLIQYYNGEERAKGNILERFSAQQFPDLHSELNLSSLELGDSALYFCASSVDRGIYNEQFFGPGTRLTVL.